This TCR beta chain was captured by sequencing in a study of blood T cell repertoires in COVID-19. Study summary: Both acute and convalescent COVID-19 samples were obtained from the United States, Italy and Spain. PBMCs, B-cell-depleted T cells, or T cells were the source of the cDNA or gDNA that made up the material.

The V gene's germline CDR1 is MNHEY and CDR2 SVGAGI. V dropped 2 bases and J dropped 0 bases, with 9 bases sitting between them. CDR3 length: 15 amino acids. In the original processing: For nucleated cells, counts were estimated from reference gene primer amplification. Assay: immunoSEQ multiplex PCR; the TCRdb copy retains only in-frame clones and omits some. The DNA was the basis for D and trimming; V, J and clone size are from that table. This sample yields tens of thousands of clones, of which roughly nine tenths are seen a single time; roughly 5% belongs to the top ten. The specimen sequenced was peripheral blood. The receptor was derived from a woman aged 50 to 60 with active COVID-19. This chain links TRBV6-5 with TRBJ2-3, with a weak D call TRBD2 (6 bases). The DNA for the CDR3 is TGTGCCAGCAGTTACGGGGCGGGAAGCACAGATACGCAGTATTTT. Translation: CASSYGAGSTDTQYF.